The rows below give T cell receptor beta chains drawn from one sample of a study of tumour-infiltrating T cells in Burkitt lymphoma. Assay: immunoSEQ multiplex PCR; the TCRdb copy retains only in-frame clones and omits some. This table has tens of thousands of clones, roughly 30% appearing once. The sequencing input was tumor tissue. The receptors were gathered from a human donor with Burkitt lymphoma. Both conserved end residues are part of each CDR3. The D gene is left open where the match is weak. Rows give clone size only sometimes, using once, few, many, or a class for an expanded clone.

size,D,V,J,DNA,CDR3
NA,NA,TRBV27,TRBJ1-2,TGTGCCAGCAGTTCCCCCGGAATTGGGAATGGCTACACCTTC,CASSSPGIGNGYTF
NA,NA,TRBV6-6,TRBJ2-1,TGTGCCAGCAGTTACTCGGGTAGCGGCTACAATGAGCAGTTCTTC,CASSYSGSGYNEQFF
NA,NA,TRBV5-4,TRBJ2-3,TGTGCCAGCAGCTTGGCCCAGAAATCTAGCACAGATACGCAGTATTTT,CASSLAQKSSTDTQYF
few,NA,TRBV18,TRBJ2-2,TGTGCCAGCTCACCATCCGGGGGTCTCACCGGGGAGCTGTTTTTT,CASSPSGGLTGELFF
NA,NA,TRBV19,TRBJ1-4,TGTGCCAGTAGTGGGACTTGGGGGGTTCATGAAAAACTGTTTTTT,CASSGTWGVHEKLFF
NA,NA,TRBV9,TRBJ2-7,TGTGCCAGCAGCGTGGACGCCGGGGCCTACGAGCAGTACTTC,CASSVDAGAYEQYF
few,NA,TRBV4-2,TRBJ1-2,TGTGCCAGCAGCCCACAGTCTCCAGCTAACTATGGCTACACCTTC,CASSPQSPANYGYTF
few,TRBD1,TRBV6-5,TRBJ1-5,TGTGCCAGCAGTTCCCGAGGGACAGCCGGCCAGCATTTT,CASSSRGTAGQHF
few,TRBD1,TRBV28,TRBJ1-6,TGTGCCAGCAGTCCACAGGGGGCATTCTATAATTCACCCCTCCACTTT,CASSPQGAFYNSPLHF
NA,NA,TRBV27,TRBJ2-5,TGTGCCAGCAGCCGAGTGTACCAAGAGACCCAGTACTTC,CASSRVYQETQYF
few,NA,TRBV5-6,TRBJ1-1,TGTGCCAGCAGCTGGCAGAACACTGAAGCTTTCTTT,CASSWQNTEAFF
NA,NA,TRBV5-1,TRBJ2-1,TGCGCCAGCAGCTTGCAACCGCAGGGGAGCTCCTACAATGAGCAGTTCTTC,CASSLQPQGSSYNEQFF
NA,NA,TRBV9,TRBJ1-6,TGTGCCAGCAGCGCTAGCGACGGGAGATATTCACCCCTCCACTTT,CASSASDGRYSPLHF
NA,NA,TRBV11-2,TRBJ1-2,TGTGCCAGCAGCTTAGCCAGCCTGGGGTATGGCTACACCTTC,CASSLASLGYGYTF
NA,NA,TRBV11-2,TRBJ2-5,TGTGCCAGCAGCCCCCGAAGGGGCCGTGAGACCCAGTACTTC,CASSPRRGRETQYF
few,NA,TRBV9,TRBJ1-2,TGTGCCAGCAGCGCCGGCCCCAACTATGGCTACACCTTC,CASSAGPNYGYTF
few,TRBD1,TRBV4-2,TRBJ2-3,TGTGCCAGCAGCCAAACCCCGGGACAGATAACAGATACGCAGTATTTT,CASSQTPGQITDTQYF
NA,NA,TRBV5-1,TRBJ1-1,TGCGCCAGCAGCTTGGTAGGGGCTGACACTGAAGCTTTCTTT,CASSLVGADTEAFF
few,NA,TRBV7-9,TRBJ1-2,TGTGCCAGCAGCTTACAGAACTATGGCTACACCTTC,CASSLQNYGYTF
few,TRBD1,TRBV10-3,TRBJ1-1,TGTGCCATCAGTGGGACCGACAGGGTCTCGAACACTGAAGCTTTCTTT,CAISGTDRVSNTEAFF
few,NA,TRBV6-5,TRBJ1-2,TGTGCCAGCAGTTACGGGGCACTCTATGGCTACACCTTC,CASSYGALYGYTF
NA,NA,TRBV5-1,TRBJ1-6,TGCGCCAGTTCAGACAAGGTCGGCTCACCCCTCCACTTT,CASSDKVGSPLHF
few,NA,TRBV6-1,TRBJ2-3,TGTGCCAGCAACGTAAATACGCAGTATTTT,CASNVNTQYF
NA,NA,TRBV10-3,TRBJ1-2,TGTGCCATCAGTGTGGGGGTCGGAGGCGGCTACACCTTC,CAISVGVGGGYTF
few,NA,TRBV6-5,TRBJ1-1,TGTGCCAGCAGCTCCGACACCACACCAGCTTTCTTT,CASSSDTTPAFF
NA,NA,TRBV15,TRBJ2-1,TGTGCCACCAGCACCCCCGGGACCAAGGGATACAATGAGCAGTTCTTC,CATSTPGTKGYNEQFF
NA,TRBD1,TRBV5-8,TRBJ2-7,TGTGCCAGCAGCACGTCGGGACAGGGGATCTACGAGCAGTACTTC,CASSTSGQGIYEQYF
few,NA,TRBV6-1,TRBJ1-2,TGTGCCAGCAGGGATCTGGGGGCCTATGGCTACACCTTC,CASRDLGAYGYTF
few,TRBD1,TRBV27,TRBJ1-1,TGTGCCAGCAGTCCGTATCAGGGGGCAAACACTGAAGCTTTCTTT,CASSPYQGANTEAFF
NA,TRBD1,TRBV4-2,TRBJ1-2,TGTGCCAGCAGCCAGGAGGGACAGTACGGCTACACCTTC,CASSQEGQYGYTF
NA,NA,TRBV9,TRBJ2-5,TGTGCCAGCAGCCCACGGACCGGTGGTGGAGAGACCCAGTACTTC,CASSPRTGGGETQYF
NA,TRBD1,TRBV7-2,TRBJ1-1,TGTGCCAGCAGCTTGGACAGGTGGAACACTGAAGCTTTCTTT,CASSLDRWNTEAFF
few,TRBD2,TRBV28,TRBJ2-7,TGTGCCAGCACTACTAGCGGGGGACGCTACGAGCAGTACTTC,CASTTSGGRYEQYF
NA,NA,TRBV19,TRBJ1-2,TGTGCCAGCCAGGAGTTTAACTATGGCTACACCTTC,CASQEFNYGYTF
NA,NA,TRBV5-4,TRBJ1-2,TGTGCCAGCAGCCACCGGGACATAAACTATGGCTACACCTTC,CASSHRDINYGYTF
NA,NA,TRBV4-3,TRBJ2-7,TGCGCCAGCAGCCAAGGCCGAGGCGAGCAGTACTTC,CASSQGRGEQYF
NA,NA,TRBV27,TRBJ1-2,TGTGCCAGCAGTTTATCGGGGGAGAGTCTGGGTCACGACTATGGCTACACCTTC,CASSLSGESLGHDYGYTF
NA,TRBD2,TRBV5-4,TRBJ2-3,TGTGCCAGCAGCTTAGGACTAGCGGGGGGGGACGGAGATACGCAGTATTTT,CASSLGLAGGDGDTQYF
NA,NA,TRBV14,TRBJ1-3,TGTGCCAGCAGTCAAAATCGCGGGGGAAACACCATATATTTT,CASSQNRGGNTIYF
NA,TRBD1,TRBV10-3,TRBJ2-7,TGTGCCATCAGTGTTACAGGGGGTGAGGGAGGTGAGCAGTACTTC,CAISVTGGEGGEQYF
few,TRBD2,TRBV5-1,TRBJ2-5,TGCGCCAGCACCCCCGCTAGCGGGGGCCCCTGGGAGACCCAGTACTTC,CASTPASGGPWETQYF
NA,NA,TRBV30,TRBJ1-4,TGTGCCTGGAGTGTAAGTTGGGGAAACGGTGTGTTTTTT,CAWSVSWGNGVFF
NA,NA,TRBV18,TRBJ1-2,TGTGCCAGCTCACCCCTCAACCAAGTCTATGGCTACACCTTC,CASSPLNQVYGYTF
once,NA,TRBV5-1,TRBJ2-3,TGCGCCAGCAGCCCGCCCCGGGACGGCCTCACAGATACGCAGTATTTT,CASSPPRDGLTDTQYF
NA,NA,TRBV6-1,TRBJ1-2,TGTGCCAGCAGTGAAGGGCTCGTTTGGGGGTCTCGCGGCTACACCTTC,CASSEGLVWGSRGYTF
few,NA,TRBV15,TRBJ2-3,TGTGCCACCAGCAGCTTACCCCAAAGCACAGATACGCAGTATTTT,CATSSLPQSTDTQYF
once,TRBD2,TRBV5-5,TRBJ2-3,TGTGCCAGCAGCTTACCGGGACTAGCGGGGAACACAGATACGCAGTATTTT,CASSLPGLAGNTDTQYF
NA,NA,TRBV10-3,TRBJ1-3,TGTGCCATCAGTGAGTCTGTCGGCCTTGACACCATATATTTT,CAISESVGLDTIYF
NA,TRBD2,TRBV19,TRBJ2-1,TGTGCCAGTAGTATAGGAGCGGGGGGTCTCTACAATGAGCAGTTCTTC,CASSIGAGGLYNEQFF
NA,NA,TRBV20-1,TRBJ1-1,TGCAGTGCCAAGGTCGAGACGGCTTTCTTT,CSAKVETAFF
NA,NA,TRBV7-9,TRBJ2-3,TGTGCCAGCAGCATCCCCCTAGATACGCAGTATTTT,CASSIPLDTQYF
few,NA,TRBV5-4,TRBJ1-1,TGTGCCAGCAGCTTGAGGGAGAACACTGAAGCTTTCTTT,CASSLRENTEAFF
NA,TRBD1,TRBV30,TRBJ2-7,TGTGCCTGGACCCGGGACAGGGGATCCTACGAGCAGTACTTC,CAWTRDRGSYEQYF
once,TRBD2,TRBV7-2,TRBJ2-7,TGTGCCAGCAGCCCTTCTAGCGGGGGCCCCTACGAGCAGTACTTC,CASSPSSGGPYEQYF
NA,NA,TRBV7-7,TRBJ1-1,TGTGCCAGCATACCCGACAGTTCGGGGGGCACTGAAGCTTTCTTT,CASIPDSSGGTEAFF